This T cell receptor beta chain was found in a study of blood T cell repertoires in COVID-19. Study-level information: Whether acute or convalescent, the COVID-19 samples came from the United States, Italy and Spain. The analysed material was cDNA or gDNA that came from T cells, B-cell-depleted T cells, or PBMCs.

Authors' analysis steps: Nucleated cell counts were estimated from reference gene primer amplification. Clones were sequenced by immunoSEQ multiplex PCR, and TCRdb holds only the in-frame ones, with some missing. V and J calls and clone size are those listed in that table; D and trimming were worked out from the DNA. The profile covers about 110,000 clones, with 70% to 75% appearing a single time and about 1% taken by the ten largest. Trimming took 4 bases from V and 2 from J, leaving 8 bases between them. This CDR3 is built from 14 residues. CDR1 and CDR2 from the germline V gene are LNHDA and SQIVND (reference sequence).

Sequenced input: peripheral blood. The chain links TRBV19 to TRBJ2-2; D is unclear. The receptor was derived from a human donor with acute or convalescent COVID-19. The donor label of this sample is uncertain. The CDR3 loop reads CASSTGPNTGELFF. The DNA of the CDR3 is TGTGCCAGTAGTACAGGTCCCAACACCGGGGAGCTGTTTTTT.